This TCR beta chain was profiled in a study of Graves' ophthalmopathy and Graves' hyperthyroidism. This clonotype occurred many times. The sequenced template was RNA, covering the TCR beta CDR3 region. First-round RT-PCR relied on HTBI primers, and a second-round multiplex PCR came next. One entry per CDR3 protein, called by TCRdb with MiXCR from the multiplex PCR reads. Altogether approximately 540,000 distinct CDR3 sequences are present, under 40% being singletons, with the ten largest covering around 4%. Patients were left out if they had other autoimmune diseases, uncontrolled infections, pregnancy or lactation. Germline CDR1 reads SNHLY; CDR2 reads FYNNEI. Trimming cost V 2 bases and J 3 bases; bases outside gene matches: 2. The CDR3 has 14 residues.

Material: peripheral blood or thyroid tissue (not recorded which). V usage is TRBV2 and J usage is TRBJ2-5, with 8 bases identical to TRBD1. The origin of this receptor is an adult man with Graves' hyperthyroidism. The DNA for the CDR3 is TGTGCCAGCAGTGAATTGGGACAGGAAGAGACCCAGTACTTC. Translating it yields CASSELGQEETQYF.